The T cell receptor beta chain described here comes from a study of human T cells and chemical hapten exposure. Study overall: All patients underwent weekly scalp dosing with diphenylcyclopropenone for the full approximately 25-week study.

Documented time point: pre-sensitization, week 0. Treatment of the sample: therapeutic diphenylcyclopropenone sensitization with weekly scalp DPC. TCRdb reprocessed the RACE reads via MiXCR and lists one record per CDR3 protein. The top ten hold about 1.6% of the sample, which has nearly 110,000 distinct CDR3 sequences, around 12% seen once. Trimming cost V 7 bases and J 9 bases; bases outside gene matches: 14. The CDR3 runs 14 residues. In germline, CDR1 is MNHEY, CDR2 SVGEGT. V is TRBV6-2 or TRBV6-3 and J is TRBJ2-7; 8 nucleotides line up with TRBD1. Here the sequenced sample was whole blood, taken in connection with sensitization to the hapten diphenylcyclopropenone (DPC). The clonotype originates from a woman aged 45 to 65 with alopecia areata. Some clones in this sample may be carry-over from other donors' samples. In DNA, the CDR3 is TGTGCCAGCACCCCCCGGGACAGGTTCCCCCCGCAGTACTTC. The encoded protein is CASTPRDRFPPQYF.